The 15 T cell receptor beta chains given below trace back to one sample, sequenced in a study of response to subunit inactivated influenza vaccine. MiXCR, run by TCRdb on the RT-PCR reads, gives a single entry per CDR3 protein. In the table there are about 540,000 distinct CDR3 sequences, under 30% of which are singletons. A further study also used this sample, focusing on T cells expressing NK-cell markers. That report adds: Synthesis of TCR beta cDNA relied on 5'RACE template switching carrying UMIs.

The starting material was CD4+ T cells sorted from PBMCs, obtained 11 to 12 days after vaccination. These receptors were obtained from a man aged 45-60 years who received an inactivated influenza vaccine.

Regarding this clonotype: A much larger clone lies one base from this, so it may be a read error. The gene calls are TRBV20-1 and TRBJ2-1; 7 bases are shared with TRBD1. Germline CDR1 reads DFQATT; CDR2 reads SNEGSKA (reference sequence). CDR3 length: 12 residues. The CDR3 reads CGAGGQTPRKFF. The CDR3 bases are TGCGGTGCTGGGGGACAGACCCCCCGGAAGTTCTTC.

This clonotype has just a few counts. The chain is built from TRBV20-1 and TRBJ2-7; possible D gene TRBD1, 6 bases. V was trimmed by 3 bases and J by 7 bases, leaving 19 bases between them. Germline-derived CDR1 and CDR2 are DFQATT and SNEGSKA (reference sequence). The CDR3 is 14 amino acids. The CDR3 region is CSASLMQGQLEQYF. The CDR3 coding sequence is TGCAGTGCTAGTTTGATGCAGGGACAATTAGAGCAGTACTTC.

A few counts support this clonotype. The V gene is TRBV4-2, the J gene TRBJ1-5; 9 positions match TRBD1. After removal of 3 bases from V and 4 bases from J, the junction contained 4 bases not matched to a gene. Germline assignment: CDR1 LGHNA and CDR2 YNFKEQ. The CDR3 totals 15 residues. CDR3 loop: CASSHAGTGNQPQHF. The CDR3 DNA is TGTGCCAGCAGCCACGCCGGGACAGGGAATCAGCCCCAGCATTTT.

This chain links TRBV20-1 with TRBJ2-3; maybe TRBD2 (5 bases). The CDR3 loop spans 16 amino acids. Trimming removed 6 bases from V and 2 bases from J, with 21 bases in between. CDR1 is DFQATT, CDR2 SNEGSKA, per germline (reference sequence). The CDR3 nucleotides are TGCAGTGCCCGGACTTTGGAGCGGAGCTTCACAGATACGCAGTATTTT. It is translated as CSARTLERSFTDTQYF.

This clonotype has a handful of counts. The rearrangement joins TRBV12-3 or TRBV12-4 to TRBJ1-4; D is ambiguous. The V gene lost 5 bases and the J gene lost 7 bases, with 14 bases spanning the gap. The CDR3 is made up of 14 amino acids. CDR3 nucleotide sequence: TGTGCCAGCAGTCCCACGGGCCCGGTTGAAAAACTGTTTTTT. It translates to CASSPTGPVEKLFF.

The chain has TRBV29-1 and TRBJ1-2; the D is unclear. V was pared by 5 bases and J by 6 bases, with 16 bases between. This CDR3 is 13 amino acids long. Germline V gene lookup returns CDR1 SQVTM and CDR2 ANQGSEA. CDR3 amino acids: CSVTMQAGHGYTF. The CDR3 region has the DNA TGCAGCGTTACCATGCAGGCCGGTCATGGCTACACCTTC.

The V gene is TRBV5-1, the J gene TRBJ2-5; 9 positions agree with TRBD1. This CDR3 contains 15 residues. Germline CDR1 reads SGHRS; CDR2 reads YFSETQ. V was pared by 4 bases and J by 4 bases, with 8 bases of the junction left unmatched. This CDR3 is CASSEPGQGTETQYF. The CDR3 nucleotides read TGCGCCAGCAGCGAACCGGGACAGGGAACAGAGACCCAGTACTTC. Together with reference TRBV5-1 and TRBJ2-5, the CDR3 gives the full variable domain: KAGVTQTPRYLIKTRGQQVTLSCSPISGHRSVSWYQQTPGQGLQFLFEYFSETQRNKGNFPGRFSGRQFSNSRSEMNVSTLELGDSALYLCASSEPGQGTETQYFGPGTRLLVL.

This chain links TRBV20-1 with TRBJ2-3; D is perhaps TRBD1 or TRBD2 (6 bases each). Germline loops: CDR1 DFQATT, CDR2 SNEGSKA (reference sequence). Trimming pared 4 bases from V and 2 bases from J, leaving 16 bases between. This CDR3 comprises 15 residues. CDR3 region: CSATWTRGDTDTQYF. The CDR3 nucleotides are TGCAGTGCTACCTGGACGAGGGGGGACACAGATACGCAGTATTTT.

This clonotype was seen a handful of times. The chain carries TRBV20-1 and TRBJ2-2; the D is unclear. Germline V lookup: CDR1 DFQATT, CDR2 SNEGSKA (reference sequence). V lost 6 bases and J 3 bases, leaving 5 bases between the germline ends. This CDR3 spans 11 amino acids. The CDR3 DNA follows: TGCAGTGCAACCTACACCGGGGAGCTGTTTTTT. Its translation is CSATYTGELFF.

V and J are TRBV27 and TRBJ1-2; 7 positions agree with TRBD1. Germline CDR1 reads MNHEY; CDR2 reads SMNVEV (reference sequence). V was clipped by 4 bases and J by 3 bases; unmatched bases: 5. The CDR3 is 14 amino acids. CDR3 nucleotides: TGTGCCAGCAGTTCCCAGGGGGAAGACTATGGCTACACCTTC. Translated, it gives CASSSQGEDYGYTF.

The rearrangement links TRBV9 to TRBJ2-1; maybe TRBD1 (5 bases). CDR3 length: 13 residues. Trimming left V 1 base short and J 9 bases short, with 11 bases between. Germline V lookup: CDR1 SGDLS, CDR2 YYNGEE. CDR3 loop: CASSVTGFGEQFF. CDR3 nucleotides: TGTGCCAGCAGCGTAACAGGTTTTGGTGAGCAGTTCTTC.

The J gene is TRBJ2-5, the V gene TRBV9; 15 positions match TRBD2. Per the germline V gene, CDR1 is SGDLS and CDR2 is YYNGEE. The CDR3 is 19 amino acids. V trimming: 4 bases; J trimming: 0 bases; junction bases outside the gene matches: 10. The CDR3 coding sequence is TGTGCCAGCAGCTCCGGAACCGGGACTAGCGGGAGGTACCAAGAGACCCAGTACTTC. Its translation: CASSSGTGTSGRYQETQYF.

This clonotype appeared a few times. This chain connects TRBV5-1 to TRBJ2-3; 7 bases align to TRBD1. The germline V gene encodes CDR1 SGHRS and CDR2 YFSETQ. The J segment lost 2 bases and the V segment lost 1 base, leaving 4 bases of the junction unmatched. This CDR3 comprises 15 residues. In nucleotides, the CDR3 is TGCGCCAGCAGCTTGACAGAGGGGGCCACAGATACGCAGTATTTT. Translated: CASSLTEGATDTQYF.

This chain uses TRBV18 with TRBJ2-2; D call uncertain. V shed 1 base and J shed 2 bases, with 5 bases lying between them. Germline CDR1 and CDR2: KGHSH and LQKENI. CDR3 size: 14 residues. CDR3 nucleotides: TGTGCCAGCTCACCACAAGCCAACACCGGGGAGCTGTTTTTT. This codes for CASSPQANTGELFF.

This clonotype has a count of ten or more. The chain carries TRBV7-6 and TRBJ2-3; D is ambiguous. The CDR3 length is 12 residues. Germline V lookup: CDR1 SGHVS, CDR2 FNYEAQ. Deletions cut 1 base from V and 8 bases from J, with 7 bases between. The CDR3 sequence is CASSLEARTQYF. The CDR3 region has the DNA TGTGCCAGCAGCTTAGAAGCCCGTACGCAGTATTTT.